The next 5 T cell receptor beta chains were all read from a single sample in a study of post-analysis software for immune sequencing data. Study outcomes and limitations: Elevated frequency relative to controls characterized four or five TRBV segments in patients, TRBV5-6, TRBV5-1 and TRBV20-1 among them.

cDNA libraries of TCR beta carried unique molecular identifiers. One entry per CDR3 protein, called by TCRdb with MiXCR from the PCR reads. The sample carries roughly 670,000 distinct CDR3 sequences, 55% to 60% recorded once. Antigens of these TCRs are unknown. Specimen: blood. The origin of the receptors is a girl aged 2 to 9 with multiple sclerosis.

V gene TRBV5-1 combines with J gene TRBJ2-5; D possibly corresponds to TRBD2 (5 bases). Between the trimmed V and J ends, which lost 2 bases and 5 bases, there was a span of 16 bases. The CDR3 spans 15 residues. CDR1 and CDR2 from the germline V gene are SGHRS and YFSETQ. The CDR3 bases are TGCGCCAGCAGCTTCGAACGGGGTAGTAGGGAGACCCAGTACTTC. This sequence encodes CASSFERGSRETQYF. Complete variable domain (other parts from reference TRBV5-1 and TRBJ2-5): KAGVTQTPRYLIKTRGQQVTLSCSPISGHRSVSWYQQTPGQGLQFLFEYFSETQRNKGNFPGRFSGRQFSNSRSEMNVSTLELGDSALYLCASSFERGSRETQYFGPGTRLLVL.

This sequence joins TRBV29-1 and TRBJ2-1, with 8 positions matching TRBD1. Germline CDR1 is SQVTM and CDR2 is ANQGSEA. With V trimmed by 7 bases and J by 4 bases, 6 bases remained unmatched. The CDR3 consists of 13 residues. CDR3 DNA: TGCAGCGCAACAGGGGGACCATACAATGAGCAGTTCTTC. It is translated as CSATGGPYNEQFF.

This clonotype was recorded only once. This chain connects TRBV5-1 to TRBJ2-3; the match to TRBD2 covers 14 bases. Unmatched junction bases numbered 5, after V lost 2 bases and J lost 0 bases. This CDR3 spans 18 amino acids. Germline V gives CDR1 SGHRS, CDR2 YFSETQ. CDR3 region: CASSFGLAGGFSTDTQYF. The CDR3, as DNA: TGCGCCAGCAGCTTTGGACTAGCGGGGGGTTTTAGCACAGATACGCAGTATTTT.

The V call is TRBV6-6, the J call TRBJ2-5; D unresolved. CDR3 length equals 14 residues. Germline-derived CDR1 and CDR2 are MNHNY and SVGAGI (reference sequence). V was shortened by 7 bases and J by 0 bases, with 12 bases between the two germline ends. DNA of the CDR3: TGTGCCAGCAAGGCAGGCCTCTACCAAGAGACCCAGTACTTC. Amino acid sequence: CASKAGLYQETQYF.

V gene TRBV5-1 combines with J gene TRBJ2-7; the match to TRBD1 covers 12 bases. CDR1 and CDR2 from the germline V gene are SGHRS and YFSETQ. The V and J ends lost 4 bases and 5 bases, in that order; junction bases with no gene match: 10. The CDR3 runs 16 residues. CDR3 DNA sequence: TGCGCCAGCAGCAGCCCGACCGGGACAGGGGGCAACGAGCAGTACTTC. Its translation: CASSSPTGTGGNEQYF.